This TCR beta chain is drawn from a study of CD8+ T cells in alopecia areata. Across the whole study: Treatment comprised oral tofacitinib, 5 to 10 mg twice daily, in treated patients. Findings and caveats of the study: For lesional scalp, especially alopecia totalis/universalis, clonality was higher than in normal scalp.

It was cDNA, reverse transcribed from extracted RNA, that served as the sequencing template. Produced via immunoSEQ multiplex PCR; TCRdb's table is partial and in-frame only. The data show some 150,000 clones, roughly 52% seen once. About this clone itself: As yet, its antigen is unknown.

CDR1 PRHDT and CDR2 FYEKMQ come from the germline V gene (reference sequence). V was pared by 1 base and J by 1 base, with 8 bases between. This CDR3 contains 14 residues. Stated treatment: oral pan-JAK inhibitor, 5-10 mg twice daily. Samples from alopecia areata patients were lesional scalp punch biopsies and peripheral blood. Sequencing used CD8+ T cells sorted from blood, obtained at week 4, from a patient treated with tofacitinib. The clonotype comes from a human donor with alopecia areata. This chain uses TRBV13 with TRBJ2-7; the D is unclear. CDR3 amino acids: CASSLVSESYEQYF. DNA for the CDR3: TGTGCCAGCAGCTTAGTCTCAGAATCCTACGAGCAGTACTTC.